A single sample is the source of the 29 T cell receptor beta chains below, sequenced in a study of shared clonotypes between healthy human individuals. Profiled with immunoSEQ multiplex PCR; TCRdb holds only in-frame clones, not every one. The profile shows over 1.4 million clones, roughly 96% of them singletons. What was sequenced was naive CD4+ T cells sorted from blood. Noted subset: CD45RA+ positively selected. These receptors all come from a man aged 25 to 45 in good health.

This rearrangement joins TRBV7-9 to TRBJ1-2, with 8 bases identical to TRBD1. CDR1 SEHNR and CDR2 FQNEAQ come from the germline V gene (reference sequence). V shed 5 bases and J 4 bases; nucleotides not matched to a gene: 15. The CDR3 totals 17 residues. The CDR3 region has the DNA TGTGCCAGCAGCATCCGACAGGGGCAGGGTGGAGGCTATGGCTACACCTTC. It translates to CASSIRQGQGGGYGYTF.

V gene TRBV10-1 combines with J gene TRBJ2-1; 14 nucleotides align to TRBD2. The CDR3 runs to 17 residues. CDR1 and CDR2 from the germline V gene are WNHNN and SYGVQD (reference sequence). V was clipped by 4 bases and J by 10 bases; unmatched bases: 12. The CDR3 bases are TGCGCCAGCAGTGGACTAGCGGGAGGGCCCGGGTCAGGCGAGCAGTTCTTC. This codes for CASSGLAGGPGSGEQFF.

J is TRBJ2-5 and V is TRBV27; 11 nucleotides agree with TRBD1. From germline, CDR1 is MNHEY and CDR2 SMNVEV (reference sequence). The CDR3 extends over 16 amino acids. Germline trimming cut 5 bases from V and 3 bases from J; bases unmatched to any gene: 8. The DNA for the CDR3 is TGTGCCAGCAGTCGGACAGGGGGCCCAATCGAAGAGACCCAGTACTTC. This sequence encodes CASSRTGGPIEETQYF.

The chain recombines TRBV5-8 with TRBJ1-4; TRBD1 matches at 9 bases. The length of the CDR3 is 15 residues. Germline-derived CDR1 and CDR2 are SGHTS and YDEGEE. The ends lost 4 bases at V and 5 bases at J; junction bases unmatched: 6. In DNA form, the CDR3 reads TGTGCCAGCAGCCCAAGGACAGGGGCGAATGAAAAACTGTTTTTT. Translated, it gives CASSPRTGANEKLFF.

The chain recombines TRBV9 with TRBJ2-1; D perhaps matches TRBD2 (6 bases). This CDR3 is built from 19 residues. CDR1 is SGDLS and CDR2 is YYNGEE in the germline V gene. Trimming took off 0 bases at V and 8 bases at J, with 27 bases between the two ends. CDR3 region: CASSVGPNLPSGFNDEQFF. The CDR3 nucleotides are TGTGCCAGCAGCGTAGGCCCCAATCTCCCCAGCGGGTTTAACGATGAGCAGTTCTTC.

CDR3 protein: CASRDTGGLGNQPQHF. CDR3 DNA sequence: TGTGCCAGCAGGGATACAGGGGGCCTTGGCAATCAGCCCCAGCATTTT. This chain connects TRBV2 to TRBJ1-5; 9 nucleotides match TRBD1. Germline CDR1 and CDR2: SNHLY and FYNNEI. The CDR3 spans 16 residues. The trim removed 6 bases at V and 2 bases at J, leaving 8 bases unmatched.

The chain employs TRBV18 and TRBJ2-7; TRBD2 might be the D (6 bases). Germline-derived CDR1 and CDR2 are KGHSH and LQKENI. Trimming pared 1 base from V and 3 bases from J, leaving 25 bases between. This CDR3 spans 19 amino acids. The CDR3 loop is CASSPLAAGTVATYYEQYF. CDR3 nucleotides: TGTGCCAGCTCACCACTTGCGGCCGGGACTGTAGCAACCTACTACGAGCAGTACTTC.

This clone was seen a single time. This sequence joins TRBV5-1 and TRBJ1-3; D perhaps matches TRBD1 (5 bases). Germline CDR1 reads SGHRS; CDR2 reads YFSETQ. The germline V and J ends were trimmed by 4 bases and 0 bases, with 14 bases remaining between them. This CDR3 comprises 16 residues. This CDR3 reads CASSRGPQSSGNTIYF. CDR3 nucleotides: TGCGCCAGCAGCAGGGGACCACAGAGCTCTGGAAACACCATATATTTT.

The rearrangement links TRBV11-2 to TRBJ1-2, with TRBD1 as a possible D gene (5 bases). The V gene's germline CDR1 is SGHAT and CDR2 FQNNGV. The CDR3 sequence is 15 residues long. Between the trimmed V and J ends, which lost 0 bases and 6 bases, there was a span of 14 bases. The CDR3 nucleotides are TGTGCCAGCAGCTTAGATAGTAGGGGAGTCAATGGCTACACCTTC. It codes for CASSLDSRGVNGYTF.

V is TRBV4-3 and J is TRBJ1-4; 10 bases fit TRBD1. The trim removed 4 bases at V and 8 bases at J, leaving 10 bases unmatched. Germline V gene sequence: CDR1 LGHNA, CDR2 YSLEER. CDR3 length: 16 amino acids. As DNA, the CDR3 is TGCGCCAGCAGCCCGGGACAGGGGATAAGAGGGGAAAAACTGTTTTTT. Translation: CASSPGQGIRGEKLFF.

The V gene is TRBV19, the J gene TRBJ2-3; the D is unclear. CDR3 length equals 13 residues. CDR1 is LNHDA, CDR2 SQIVND, per germline (reference sequence). V shed 10 bases and J shed 1 base, with 12 bases lying between them. The CDR3 DNA reads as TGTGCCACTACGGCCCGGCGCACAGATACGCAGTATTTT. Protein product: CATTARRTDTQYF.

This chain joins TRBV27 and TRBJ2-4, with D possibly being TRBD1 or TRBD2 (6 bases each). V lost 2 bases and J 7 bases, leaving 9 bases between the germline ends. The germline CDR1 and CDR2 sequences are MNHEY and SMNVEV (reference sequence). This CDR3 has 13 amino acids. The CDR3 spells CASSLPGANIQYF. The CDR3 region has the DNA TGTGCCAGCAGTTTACCGGGGGCCAACATTCAGTACTTC.

A word on this clone: Additional DNA sequences in this sample encode the identical CDR3. The chain couples TRBV10-3 to TRBJ1-4; D gene uncertain. From germline, CDR1 is ENHRY and CDR2 SYGVKD. V gave up 0 bases and J gave up 7 bases, with 3 bases separating them. The CDR3 extends over 12 amino acids. CDR3 DNA: TGTGCCATCAGTGAGTCCGGTGAAAAACTGTTTTTT. Translating it yields CAISESGEKLFF.

V is TRBV5-1 and J is TRBJ2-1; D possibly corresponds to TRBD1 (6 bases). This CDR3 region has 16 residues. Germline CDR1 and CDR2: SGHRS and YFSETQ. The ends were cut back, 4 bases at V and 2 bases at J, with 16 bases in the middle. The CDR3, as DNA: TGCGCCAGCAGCGAATGGACAGCACCAACCTACAATGAGCAGTTCTTC. It codes for CASSEWTAPTYNEQFF.

This clone was seen a single time. Other DNA sequences of this sample code for an identical CDR3. The CDR3 spells CASSLDSQETQYF. For the CDR3, the DNA is TGTGCCAGCAGTCTGGACAGCCAAGAGACCCAGTACTTC. This chain uses TRBV7-9 with TRBJ2-5, with a weak D call TRBD1 (6 bases). The germline V and J ends were trimmed by 6 bases and 1 base, with 9 bases remaining between them. The germline V gene encodes CDR1 SEHNR and CDR2 FQNEAQ (reference sequence). This CDR3 is 13 amino acids long.

The V gene is TRBV5-1, the J gene TRBJ2-2; unclear D gene. The CDR3 covers 14 residues. Per the germline V gene, CDR1 is SGHRS and CDR2 is YFSETQ. V gave up 2 bases and J gave up 7 bases, with 12 bases separating them. CDR3 protein: CASSFAQRHGELFF. CDR3 coding DNA: TGCGCCAGCAGCTTCGCACAACGTCACGGGGAGCTGTTTTTT.

The chain recombines TRBV7-8 with TRBJ1-4, with D perhaps matching TRBD1 (5 bases). The CDR3 has 15 residues. V lost 5 bases to trimming and J lost 4 bases, with 14 bases between them. Germline V gene lookup returns CDR1 SGHVS and CDR2 FQNEAQ. CDR3 DNA sequence: TGTGCCAGCAGCAAAAGGGGTATTAATAATGAAAAACTGTTTTTT. Translating gives CASSKRGINNEKLFF.

A note on this clone: Distinct nucleotide sequences in the sample also encode this CDR3. V is TRBV18 and J is TRBJ1-5; 9 bases align to TRBD1. The CDR3 is 15 residues long. CDR1 is KGHSH and CDR2 is LQKENI in the germline V gene. The V and J ends lost 0 bases and 7 bases, in that order; junction bases with no gene match: 4. CDR3 loop: CASSPPGTGYQPQHF. In DNA form, the CDR3 reads TGTGCCAGCTCACCACCGGGGACAGGGTACCAGCCCCAGCATTTT.

The rearrangement uses TRBV27 and TRBJ2-5; 9 nucleotides align to TRBD1. The CDR3 consists of 14 residues. The trim removed 5 bases at V and 3 bases at J, leaving 4 bases unmatched. CDR1 MNHEY and CDR2 SMNVEV come from the germline V gene (reference sequence). CDR3 residues: CASSLQGAKETQYF. In DNA, the CDR3 is TGTGCCAGCAGTCTACAGGGGGCGAAAGAGACCCAGTACTTC.

J is TRBJ2-7 and V is TRBV6-4; D not resolved. The CDR3 totals 13 residues. In germline, CDR1 is MRHNA, CDR2 SNTAGT. V lost 3 bases and J 3 bases, leaving 9 bases between the germline ends. The CDR3 DNA sequence: TGTGCCAGCAGTGAAACTCCCTACTACGAGCAGTACTTC. Protein sequence: CASSETPYYEQYF.

CDR3 protein: CASSVVASGSDTQYF. In DNA form, the CDR3 reads TGTGCCAGCAGCGTAGTTGCCAGCGGGTCGGATACGCAGTATTTT. The chain uses TRBV9 and TRBJ2-3; the D gene is possibly TRBD2 (6 bases). The length of the CDR3 is 15 residues. Trimming shortened V by 0 bases and J by 6 bases, and 14 bases separated the two germline ends. Germline assignment: CDR1 SGDLS and CDR2 YYNGEE.

This chain joins TRBV18 and TRBJ2-1; D possibly corresponds to TRBD2 (6 bases). Trimming removed 8 bases at V and 9 bases at J, with 20 bases between. This CDR3 region has 14 residues. CDR1 is KGHSH and CDR2 is LQKENI in the germline V gene. In DNA, the CDR3 is TGTGCCAGCCAGCGGGCCGGGATTGTCTTTGAGCAGTTCTTC. It codes for CASQRAGIVFEQFF.

This clone occurred once. This rearrangement joins TRBV5-1 to TRBJ2-1, with 14 bases lining up with TRBD2. Trimming took 4 bases from V and 8 from J; bases not matched to a gene: 8. CDR3 size: 16 residues. Germline V lookup: CDR1 SGHRS, CDR2 YFSETQ. CDR3 sequence (DNA): TGCGCCAGCAGCCATACCGGGACTAGCGGGAGTTATGAGCAGTTCTTC. It yields the protein CASSHTGTSGSYEQFF.

This clone was recorded once. This rearrangement joins TRBV19 to TRBJ1-5; D remains ambiguous. Trimming took 3 bases from V and 11 from J, leaving 11 bases between them. Germline V gene sequence: CDR1 LNHDA, CDR2 SQIVND (reference sequence). This CDR3 is built from 12 residues. The CDR3 bases are TGTGCCAGTAGTATGTATGATTTGGCCCAGCATTTT. This encodes CASSMYDLAQHF.

The V gene is TRBV28, the J gene TRBJ2-1, with a possible D match to TRBD1 (5 bases). Germline CDR1 MDHEN, CDR2 SYDVKM. The CDR3 is made up of 14 amino acids. V was trimmed by 3 bases and J by 5 bases, leaving 11 bases between them. The DNA for the CDR3 is TGTGCCAGCAGTTTCCTCGACAGAAACAATGAGCAGTTCTTC. Translated: CASSFLDRNNEQFF.

The chain has TRBV2 and TRBJ2-2; unclear D gene. Per the germline V gene, CDR1 is SNHLY and CDR2 is FYNNEI. The CDR3 length is 14 residues. V lost 6 bases and J lost 5, with 13 bases in between. DNA for the CDR3: TGTGCCAGCAGGGAGACCCTTGTTACCGGGGAGCTGTTTTTT. It encodes CASRETLVTGELFF.

With regard to this clone: Other DNA sequences in the same sample also yield this CDR3. V gene TRBV7-9 combines with J gene TRBJ1-5; no definite D call. The V and J ends lost 1 base and 3 bases respectively, with 7 bases between them. The CDR3 extends over 14 amino acids. Germline CDR1 reads SEHNR; CDR2 reads FQNEAQ (reference sequence). The chain's CDR3 is CASSLGQFNQPQHF. CDR3 bases: TGTGCCAGCAGCTTAGGGCAGTTCAATCAGCCCCAGCATTTT.

The V and J genes are TRBV19 and TRBJ1-1, with 7 bases aligning to TRBD1. The length of the CDR3 is 13 residues. Germline V gene data show CDR1 as LNHDA and CDR2 as SQIVND (reference sequence). V was clipped by 3 bases and J by 5 bases; unmatched bases: 3. The CDR3 coding sequence is TGTGCCAGTAGTATGGGACAGCGAACTGAAGCTTTCTTT. Protein sequence: CASSMGQRTEAFF.

This clone was observed once. The J gene is TRBJ2-7, the V gene TRBV10-3; 12 nucleotides line up with TRBD1. CDR1 ENHRY and CDR2 SYGVKD come from the germline V gene. The CDR3 covers 14 residues. Trimming removed 10 bases from V and 4 bases from J; junction bases left unmatched: 8. The CDR3 loop reads CASSTGQGAYEQYF. The CDR3 bases are TGTGCCAGTTCCACGGGACAGGGGGCGTACGAGCAGTACTTC.